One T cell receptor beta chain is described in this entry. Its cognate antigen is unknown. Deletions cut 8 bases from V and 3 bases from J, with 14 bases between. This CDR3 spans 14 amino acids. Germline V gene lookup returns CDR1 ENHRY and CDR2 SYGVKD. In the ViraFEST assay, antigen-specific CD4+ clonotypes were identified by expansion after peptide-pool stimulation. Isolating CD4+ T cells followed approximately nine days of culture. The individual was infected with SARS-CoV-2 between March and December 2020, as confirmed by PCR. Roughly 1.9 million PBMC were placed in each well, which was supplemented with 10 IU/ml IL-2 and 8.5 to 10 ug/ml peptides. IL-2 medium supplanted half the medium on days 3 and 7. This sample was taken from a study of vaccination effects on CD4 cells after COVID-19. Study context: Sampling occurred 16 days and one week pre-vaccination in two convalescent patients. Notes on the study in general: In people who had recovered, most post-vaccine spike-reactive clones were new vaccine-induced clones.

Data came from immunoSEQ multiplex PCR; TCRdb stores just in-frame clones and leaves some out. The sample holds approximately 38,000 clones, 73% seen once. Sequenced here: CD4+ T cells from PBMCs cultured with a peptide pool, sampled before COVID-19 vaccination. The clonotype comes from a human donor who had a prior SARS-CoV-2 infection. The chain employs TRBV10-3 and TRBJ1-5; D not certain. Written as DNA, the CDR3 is TGTGCCATCTCCTCCGGACTGTACAATCAGCCCCAGCATTTT. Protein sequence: CAISSGLYNQPQHF.